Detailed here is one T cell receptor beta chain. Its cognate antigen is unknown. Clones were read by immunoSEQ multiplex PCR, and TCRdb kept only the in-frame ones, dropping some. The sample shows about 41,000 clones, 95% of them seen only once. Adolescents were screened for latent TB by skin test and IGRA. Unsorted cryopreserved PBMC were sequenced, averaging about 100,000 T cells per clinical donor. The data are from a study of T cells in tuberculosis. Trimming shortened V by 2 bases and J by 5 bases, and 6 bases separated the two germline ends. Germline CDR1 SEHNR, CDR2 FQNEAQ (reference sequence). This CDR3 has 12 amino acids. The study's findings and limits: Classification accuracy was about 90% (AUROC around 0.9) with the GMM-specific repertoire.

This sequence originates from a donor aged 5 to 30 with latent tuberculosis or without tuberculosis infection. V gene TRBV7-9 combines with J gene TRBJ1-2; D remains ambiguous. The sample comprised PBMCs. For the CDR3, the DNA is TGTGCCAGCAGCTTATCCGCGTATGGCTACACCTTC. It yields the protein CASSLSAYGYTF. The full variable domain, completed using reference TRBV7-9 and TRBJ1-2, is DTGVSQNPRHKITKRGQNVTFRCDPISEHNRLYWYRQTLGQGPEFLTYFQNEAQLEKSRLLSDRFSAERPKGSFSTLEIQRTEQGDSAMYLCASSLSAYGYTFGSGTRLTVV.